One and the same sample provided the 17 T cell receptor beta chains below, sequenced in a study of blood T cell repertoires in COVID-19. Clones were sequenced by immunoSEQ multiplex PCR, and TCRdb holds only the in-frame ones, with some missing. The table records roughly 220,000 clones, 85% to 90% of them present only once. The sequenced sample consisted of PBMCs or T cells enriched from blood (not recorded which). The receptors originated from a woman aged 18-29 years in a cohort exposed to, infected with or recovered from COVID-19 (not recorded which).

The CDR3: CASSPGQGSYNEQFF. For the CDR3, the DNA is TGTGCCAGCAGCCCGGGACAGGGCTCCTACAATGAGCAGTTCTTC. The chain carries TRBV28 and TRBJ2-1; 9 bases map to TRBD1. Germline values: CDR1 MDHEN, CDR2 SYDVKM. The V gene end was trimmed by 6 bases and the J gene end by 0 bases; junction bases not matched to a gene: 3. CDR3 length equals 15 residues.

This clone has just a few counts. The chain uses TRBV5-1 and TRBJ1-5; D gene ambiguous. The length of the CDR3 is 15 residues. V lost 5 bases and J lost 1, with 13 bases in between. CDR1 and CDR2 (germline): SGHRS, YFSETQ. The CDR3 sequence is CASSPGILSNQPQHF. The CDR3 region has the DNA TGCGCCAGCAGTCCGGGGATCTTGAGCAATCAGCCCCAGCATTTT.

This sequence joins TRBV7-5 and TRBJ1-6; the table names TRBD1, a call not compared with the DNA. TRBV7-5 is termed a pseudogene. The CDR3 extends over 18 amino acids. CDR3 nucleotides: TGTGTCAGAAGCTTAGCGCTCCGGACACCGGTCGGGAATTCACCCCTCCACTTT. The encoded protein is CVRSLALRTPVGNSPLHF.

The chain couples TRBV5-8 to TRBJ2-3, with 7 bases identical to TRBD1. V was clipped by 2 bases and J by 0 bases; unmatched bases: 3. There are 15 residues in the CDR3. The germline V gene has CDR1 SGHTS and CDR2 YDEGEE. The DNA for the CDR3 is TGTGCCAGCAGCTTTACAGGGGTTAGCACAGATACGCAGTATTTT. As protein: CASSFTGVSTDTQYF.

This clone showed up just a few times. V is TRBV4-1 and J is TRBJ2-3, with 9 nucleotides matching TRBD1. The CDR3 is made up of 16 amino acids. J lost 5 bases, V lost 3 bases, and 9 bases had no gene match. CDR1 and CDR2 (germline): MGHRA, YSYEKL. DNA for the CDR3: TGCGCCAGCAGCCAGGCCTCCGGGACAGGGATAGATACGCAGTATTTT. It codes for CASSQASGTGIDTQYF.

The V gene is TRBV14, the J gene TRBJ1-3; 12 bases agree with TRBD1. This CDR3 comprises 17 residues. Germline CDR1 SGHDN, CDR2 FVKESK. J gave up 4 bases and V 6 bases, and 10 bases lay outside the gene matches. The CDR3 DNA follows: TGTGCCAGCAGTCGGGACAGGGGGCCTTGGGAAGGAAACACCATATATTTT. Translated: CASSRDRGPWEGNTIYF.

The chain links TRBV27 to TRBJ1-2, with 10 bases fitting TRBD1. CDR1 MNHEY and CDR2 SMNVEV come from the germline V gene (reference sequence). Losses at the gene ends were 3 bases for V and 7 bases for J; bases not matched to a gene: 11. The length of the CDR3 is 16 residues. The CDR3 DNA reads as TGTGCCAGCAGTTTGTCCCCCCCCGACAGGGGGCTTGGCTACACCTTC. It specifies CASSLSPPDRGLGYTF.

This chain links TRBV9 with TRBJ2-5; the match to TRBD2 covers 8 bases. The length of the CDR3 is 14 residues. The V gene's germline CDR1 is SGDLS and CDR2 YYNGEE. The J segment lost 3 bases and the V segment lost 3 bases, leaving 4 bases of the junction unmatched. The DNA for the CDR3 is TGTGCCAGCAGCGCAACACTAGCGGAAGAGACCCAGTACTTC. Protein sequence: CASSATLAEETQYF.

The chain is built from TRBV7-9 and TRBJ1-1, with D perhaps TRBD1 (6 bases). The CDR3 runs to 14 residues. Looked up from germline, CDR1 is SEHNR and CDR2 is FQNEAQ (reference sequence). The V and J ends lost 5 bases and 1 base respectively, with 11 bases between them. CDR3 residues: CASSPGVENTEAFF. CDR3 in DNA: TGTGCCAGCAGCCCAGGGGTGGAGAACACTGAAGCTTTCTTT. The whole variable domain, remainder taken from reference TRBV7-9 and TRBJ1-1, is DTGVSQNPRHKITKRGQNVTFRCDPISEHNRLYWYRQTLGQGPEFLTYFQNEAQLEKSRLLSDRFSAERPKGSFSTLEIQRTEQGDSAMYLCASSPGVENTEAFFGQGTRLTVV.

This chain links TRBV19 with TRBJ1-5; 8 nucleotides align to TRBD1. Germline V gives CDR1 LNHDA, CDR2 SQIVND (reference sequence). CDR3 length equals 16 residues. Unmatched junction bases numbered 9, after V lost 6 bases and J lost 2 bases. The CDR3 DNA is TGTGCCAGTAGCCAGCAGGGGGCGCGGGGCAATCAGCCCCAGCATTTT. This codes for CASSQQGARGNQPQHF.

This clone was counted once. This chain connects TRBV18 to TRBJ2-4, with a weak D call TRBD1 (6 bases). The germline CDR1 and CDR2 sequences are KGHSH and LQKENI. Trimming removed 3 bases from V and 9 bases from J, with 15 bases in between. The CDR3 totals 14 residues. This CDR3 reads CASSPQALGAIQYF. CDR3 DNA: TGTGCCAGCTCACCTCAGGCCCTGGGGGCCATTCAGTACTTC.

The chain joins TRBV24-1 to TRBJ2-1; D remains unclear. CDR1 and CDR2 (germline): KGHDR, SFDVKD. With 3 bases removed from V and 8 bases from J, the gap between germline ends came to 13 bases. This CDR3 is 14 amino acids long. The CDR3 loop reads CATSDRPSLDEQFF. The CDR3 nucleotides read TGTGCCACCAGTGATCGACCCAGTCTAGATGAGCAGTTCTTC.

The V gene is TRBV9, the J gene TRBJ2-1; TRBD2 matches 16 bases. CDR1 SGDLS and CDR2 YYNGEE come from the germline V gene. V shed 3 bases and J 9 bases; nucleotides not matched to a gene: 3. The CDR3 extends over 15 amino acids. DNA of the CDR3: TGTGCCAGCAGCGACGGGACTAGCGGGGGGGCTGAGCAGTTCTTC. Protein sequence: CASSDGTSGGAEQFF.

This clone was seen just once. This chain uses TRBV7-7 with TRBJ2-5; 11 bases agree with TRBD2. The J segment lost 5 bases and the V segment lost 1 base, leaving 6 bases of the junction unmatched. Germline lookup yields CDR1 SSHAT and CDR2 FNYEAQ (reference sequence). There are 16 residues in the CDR3. In DNA form, the CDR3 reads TGTGCCAGCAGCTTAGGGGTAGCGGGGGGGCTGGAGACCCAGTACTTC. Protein sequence: CASSLGVAGGLETQYF.

This sequence joins TRBV19 and TRBJ2-1; 8 nucleotides agree with TRBD1. The CDR3 consists of 16 residues. The germline gives CDR1 LNHDA, CDR2 SQIVND (reference sequence). The trim removed 0 bases at V and 4 bases at J, leaving 5 bases unmatched. The CDR3 here is CASSIERQGPYNEQFF. CDR3 sequence (DNA): TGTGCCAGTAGTATAGAAAGACAGGGGCCGTACAATGAGCAGTTCTTC.

The chain couples TRBV29-1 to TRBJ2-7; 12 nucleotides line up with TRBD2. Trimming took 6 bases from V and 5 from J; bases not matched to a gene: 5. This CDR3 is 13 amino acids long. Germline CDR1 is SQVTM and CDR2 is ANQGSEA. The DNA of the CDR3 is TGCAGCGTGGCTAGCGGGAGGGTCGACGAGCAGTACTTC. Residues: CSVASGRVDEQYF.

The chain joins TRBV19 to TRBJ1-5, with D unresolved. Between the trimmed V and J ends, which lost 8 bases and 3 bases, there was a span of 8 bases. Per germline, CDR1 LNHDA and CDR2 SQIVND (reference sequence). This CDR3 contains 12 residues. CDR3 sequence: CASRGPNQPQHF. The CDR3 region has the DNA TGTGCCAGTCGCGGTCCCAATCAGCCCCAGCATTTT.